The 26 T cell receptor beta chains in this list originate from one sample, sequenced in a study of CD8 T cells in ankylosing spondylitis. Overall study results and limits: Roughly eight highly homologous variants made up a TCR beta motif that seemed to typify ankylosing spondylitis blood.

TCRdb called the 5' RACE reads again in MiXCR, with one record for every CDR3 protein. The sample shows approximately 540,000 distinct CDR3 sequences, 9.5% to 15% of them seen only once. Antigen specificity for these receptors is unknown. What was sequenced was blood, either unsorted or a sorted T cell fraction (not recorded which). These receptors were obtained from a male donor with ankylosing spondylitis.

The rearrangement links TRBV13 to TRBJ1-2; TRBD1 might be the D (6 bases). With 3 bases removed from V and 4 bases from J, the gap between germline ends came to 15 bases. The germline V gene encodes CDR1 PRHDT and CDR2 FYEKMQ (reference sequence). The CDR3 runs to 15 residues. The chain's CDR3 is CASSFSSGTSYGYTF. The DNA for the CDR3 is TGTGCCAGCAGCTTTTCTTCCGGGACATCCTATGGCTACACCTTC.

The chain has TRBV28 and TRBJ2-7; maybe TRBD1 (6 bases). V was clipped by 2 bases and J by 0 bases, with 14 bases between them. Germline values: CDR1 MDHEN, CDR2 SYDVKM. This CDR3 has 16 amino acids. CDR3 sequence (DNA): TGTGCCAGCAGTTTAGGGCCTCGGGACACCTCCTACGAGCAGTACTTC. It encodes CASSLGPRDTSYEQYF.

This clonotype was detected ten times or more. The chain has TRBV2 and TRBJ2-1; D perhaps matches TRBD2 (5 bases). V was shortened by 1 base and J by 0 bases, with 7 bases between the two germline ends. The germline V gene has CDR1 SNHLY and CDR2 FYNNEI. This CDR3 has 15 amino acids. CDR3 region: CASSEGGNSYNEQFF. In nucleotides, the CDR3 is TGTGCCAGCAGTGAAGGAGGGAACTCCTACAATGAGCAGTTCTTC. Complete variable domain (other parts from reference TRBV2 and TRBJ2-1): EPEVTQTPSHQVTQMGQEVILRCVPISNHLYFYWYRQILGQKVEFLVSFYNNEISEKSEIFDDQFSVERPDGSNFTLKIRSTKLEDSAMYFCASSEGGNSYNEQFFGPGTRLTVL.

The CDR3 sequence is CASGQDAWETQYF. CDR3 nucleotides: TGTGCCAGCGGACAGGACGCCTGGGAGACCCAGTACTTC. V is TRBV11-2 and J is TRBJ2-5; 7 bases line up with TRBD1. The CDR3 consists of 13 residues. V shed 8 bases, J shed 5 bases, and the junction held 8 bases outside the gene matches. The germline V gene has CDR1 SGHAT and CDR2 FQNNGV.

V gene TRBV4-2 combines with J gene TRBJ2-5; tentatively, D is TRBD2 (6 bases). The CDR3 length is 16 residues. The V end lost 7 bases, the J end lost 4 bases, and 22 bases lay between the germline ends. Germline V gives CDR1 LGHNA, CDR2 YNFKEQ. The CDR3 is CASTATLNKAGETQYF. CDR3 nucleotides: TGTGCCAGCACCGCGACCCTGAACAAAGCGGGAGAGACCCAGTACTTC.

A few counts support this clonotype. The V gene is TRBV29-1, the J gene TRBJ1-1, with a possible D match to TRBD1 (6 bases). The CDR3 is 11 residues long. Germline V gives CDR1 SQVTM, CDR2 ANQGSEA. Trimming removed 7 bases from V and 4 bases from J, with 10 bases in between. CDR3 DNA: TGCAGCGGGAGGGGGACCACTGAAGCTTTCTTT. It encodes CSGRGTTEAFF.

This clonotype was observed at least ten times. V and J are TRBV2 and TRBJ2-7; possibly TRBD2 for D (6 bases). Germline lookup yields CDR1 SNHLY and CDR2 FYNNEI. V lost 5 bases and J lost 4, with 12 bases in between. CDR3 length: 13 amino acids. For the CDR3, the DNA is TGTGCCAGCAGTCGGACTACCCGATACGAGCAGTACGTC. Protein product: CASSRTTRYEQYV.

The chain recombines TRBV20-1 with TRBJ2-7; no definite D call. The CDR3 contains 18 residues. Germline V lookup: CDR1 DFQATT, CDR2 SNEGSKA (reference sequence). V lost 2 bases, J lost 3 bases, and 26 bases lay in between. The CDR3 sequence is CSARKSGLWAFHRYEQYV. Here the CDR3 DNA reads TGCAGTGCTAGAAAATCCGGGCTTTGGGCATTCCACCGCTACGAGCAGTACGTC.

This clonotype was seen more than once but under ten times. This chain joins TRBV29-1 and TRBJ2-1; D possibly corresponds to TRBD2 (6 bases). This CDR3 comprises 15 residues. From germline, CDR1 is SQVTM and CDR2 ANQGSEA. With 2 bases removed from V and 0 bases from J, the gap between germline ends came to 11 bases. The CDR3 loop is CSVEFPGSSYNEQFF. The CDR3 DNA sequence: TGCAGCGTTGAATTTCCCGGGAGCTCCTACAATGAGCAGTTCTTC.

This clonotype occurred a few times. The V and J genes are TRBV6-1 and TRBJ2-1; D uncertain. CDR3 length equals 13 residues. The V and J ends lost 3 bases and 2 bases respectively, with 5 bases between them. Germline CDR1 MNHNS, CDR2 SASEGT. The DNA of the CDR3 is TGTGCCAGCAGTGAGGCGGCCTACAATGAGCAGTTCTTC. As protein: CASSEAAYNEQFF.

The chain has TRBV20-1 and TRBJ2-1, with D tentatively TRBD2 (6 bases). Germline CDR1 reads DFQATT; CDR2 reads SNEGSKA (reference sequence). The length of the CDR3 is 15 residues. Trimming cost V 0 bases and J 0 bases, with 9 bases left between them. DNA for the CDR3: TGCAGTGCTAGAGATGGGAGGCTCTCCTACAATGAGCAGTTCTTC. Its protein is CSARDGRLSYNEQFF.

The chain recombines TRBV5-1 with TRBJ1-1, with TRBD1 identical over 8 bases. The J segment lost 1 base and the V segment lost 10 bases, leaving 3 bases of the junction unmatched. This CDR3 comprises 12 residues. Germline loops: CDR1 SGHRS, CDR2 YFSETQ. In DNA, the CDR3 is TGCGCCTGTGGGACAGGGAACACTGAAGCTTTCTTT. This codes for CACGTGNTEAFF.

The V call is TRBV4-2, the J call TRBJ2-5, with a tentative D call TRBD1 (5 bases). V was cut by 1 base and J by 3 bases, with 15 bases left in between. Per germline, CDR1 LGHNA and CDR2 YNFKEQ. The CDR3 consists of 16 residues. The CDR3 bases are TGTGCCAGCAGCCAAGTACACCATGGGGCGGAAGAGACCCAGTACTTC. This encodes CASSQVHHGAEETQYF.

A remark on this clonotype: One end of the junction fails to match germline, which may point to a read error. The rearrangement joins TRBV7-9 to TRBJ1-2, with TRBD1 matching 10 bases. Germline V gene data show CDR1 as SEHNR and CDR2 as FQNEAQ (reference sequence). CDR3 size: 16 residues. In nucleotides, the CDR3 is TGTGCCACCAGCTTAGGTGGGACAGGGGCTAACTATGGCTACACCTTC. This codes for CATSLGGTGANYGYTF.

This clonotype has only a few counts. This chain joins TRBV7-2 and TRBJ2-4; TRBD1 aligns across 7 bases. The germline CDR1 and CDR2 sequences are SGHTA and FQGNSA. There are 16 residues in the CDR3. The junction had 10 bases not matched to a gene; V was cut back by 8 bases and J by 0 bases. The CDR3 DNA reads TGTGCCAGCTTGCCCCCGACAGGGATAGCCAAAAACATTCAGTACTTC. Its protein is CASLPPTGIAKNIQYF.

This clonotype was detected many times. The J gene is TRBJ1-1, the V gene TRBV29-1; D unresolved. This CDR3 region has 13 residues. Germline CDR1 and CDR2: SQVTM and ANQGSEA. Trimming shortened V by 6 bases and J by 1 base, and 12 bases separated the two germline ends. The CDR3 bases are TGCAGCGTCCAAGTCTTATCGAACACTGAAGCTTTCTTT. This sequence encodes CSVQVLSNTEAFF. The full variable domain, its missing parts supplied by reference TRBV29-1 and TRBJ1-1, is SAVISQKPSRDICQRGTSLTIQCQVDSQVTMMFWYRQQPGQSLTLIATANQGSEATYESGFVIDKFPISRPNLTFSTLTVSNMSPEDSSIYLCSVQVLSNTEAFFGQGTRLTVV.

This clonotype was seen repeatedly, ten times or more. The CDR3 protein is CASSLEGTGSKTQYF. The CDR3 DNA reads as TGCGCCAGCAGCTTGGAGGGGACAGGGTCAAAGACCCAGTACTTC. V gene TRBV5-1 combines with J gene TRBJ2-5; 9 positions match TRBD1. The length of the CDR3 is 15 residues. Germline V gene sequence: CDR1 SGHRS, CDR2 YFSETQ. Germline trimming cut 0 bases from V and 6 bases from J; bases unmatched to any gene: 6. Based on the CDR3 plus reference TRBV5-1 and TRBJ2-5, the full variable domain is KAGVTQTPRYLIKTRGQQVTLSCSPISGHRSVSWYQQTPGQGLQFLFEYFSETQRNKGNFPGRFSGRQFSNSRSEMNVSTLELGDSALYLCASSLEGTGSKTQYFGPGTRLLVL.

The chain's CDR3 is CASSPPGGGGNQPQHF. Here the CDR3 DNA reads TGTGCCAGCTCACCACCGGGAGGGGGTGGCAATCAGCCCCAGCATTTT. The J gene is TRBJ1-5, the V gene TRBV18, with D maybe TRBD1 (6 bases). The CDR3 extends over 16 amino acids. In germline, CDR1 is KGHSH, CDR2 LQKENI. Trimming removed 0 bases at V and 2 bases at J, with 11 bases between.

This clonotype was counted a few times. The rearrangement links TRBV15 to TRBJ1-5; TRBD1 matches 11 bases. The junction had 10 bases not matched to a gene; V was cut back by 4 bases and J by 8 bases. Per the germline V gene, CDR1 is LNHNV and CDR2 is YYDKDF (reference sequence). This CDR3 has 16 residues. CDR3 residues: CATSMSPGQGVEPQHF. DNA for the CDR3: TGTGCCACCAGCATGTCTCCGGGACAGGGGGTAGAGCCCCAGCATTTT.

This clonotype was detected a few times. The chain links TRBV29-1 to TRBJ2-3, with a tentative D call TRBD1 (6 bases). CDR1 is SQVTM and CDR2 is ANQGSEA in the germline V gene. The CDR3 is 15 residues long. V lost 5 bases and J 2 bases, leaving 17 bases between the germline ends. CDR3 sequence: CSVLGPSGVTDTQYF. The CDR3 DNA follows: TGCAGCGTTCTTGGGCCCTCAGGGGTCACAGATACGCAGTATTTT.

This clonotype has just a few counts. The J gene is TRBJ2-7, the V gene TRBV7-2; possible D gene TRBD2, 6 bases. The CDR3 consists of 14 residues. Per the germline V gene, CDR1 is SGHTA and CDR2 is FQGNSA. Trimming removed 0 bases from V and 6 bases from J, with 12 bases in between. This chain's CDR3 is CASSLAARAGEQYF. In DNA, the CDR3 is TGTGCCAGCAGCTTAGCGGCCCGAGCGGGCGAGCAGTACTTC.

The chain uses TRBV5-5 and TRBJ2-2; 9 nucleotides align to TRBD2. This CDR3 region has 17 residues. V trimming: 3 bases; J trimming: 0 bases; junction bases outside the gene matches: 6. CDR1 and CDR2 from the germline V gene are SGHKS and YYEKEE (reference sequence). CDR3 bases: TGTGCCAGCAGCTCGCGGGGGGGGCAGGCGAACACCGGGGAGCTGTTTTTT. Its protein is CASSSRGGQANTGELFF.

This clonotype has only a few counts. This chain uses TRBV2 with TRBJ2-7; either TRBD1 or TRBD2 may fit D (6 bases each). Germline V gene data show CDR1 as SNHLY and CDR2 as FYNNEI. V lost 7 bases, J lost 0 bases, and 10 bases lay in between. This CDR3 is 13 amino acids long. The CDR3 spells CASKGGNSYEQYF. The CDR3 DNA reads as TGTGCCAGCAAGGGGGGTAACTCCTACGAGCAGTACTTC.

This chain's CDR3 is CASSLASGRETQYF. The CDR3 DNA sequence: TGTGCCAGCAGCTTGGCTAGCGGGAGGGAGACCCAGTACTTC. The chain links TRBV7-2 to TRBJ2-5, with 11 nucleotides matching TRBD2. CDR1 SGHTA and CDR2 FQGNSA come from the germline V gene. Losses at the gene ends were 3 bases for V and 5 bases for J; bases not matched to a gene: 2. The CDR3 has 14 amino acids.

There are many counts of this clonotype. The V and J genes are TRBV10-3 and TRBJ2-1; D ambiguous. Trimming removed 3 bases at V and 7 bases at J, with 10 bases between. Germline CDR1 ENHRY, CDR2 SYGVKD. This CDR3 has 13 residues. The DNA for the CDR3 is TGTGCCATCAGTGACAGGTTTGGGAATGAGCAGTTCTTC. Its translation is CAISDRFGNEQFF.

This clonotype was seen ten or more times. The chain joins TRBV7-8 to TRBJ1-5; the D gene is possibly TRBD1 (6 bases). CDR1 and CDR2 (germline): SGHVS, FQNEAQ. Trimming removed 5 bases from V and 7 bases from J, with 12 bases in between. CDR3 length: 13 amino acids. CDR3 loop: CASSVTRGQPQHF. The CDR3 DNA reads TGTGCCAGCAGCGTAACCAGGGGACAGCCCCAGCATTTT.